The source of this T cell receptor (beta chain) is a study of cytotoxic CD8 clonotypes in ibrutinib-treated CLL. Study in general: Patients attained approximately 24 partial and 2 complete responses; at median around 67 months, roughly 15 remained remitted while around twelve progressed. Response samples followed a median 12 months of treatment, range 6 to 36. The sample average was about 270,000 productive templates and roughly 90,000 productive rearrangements.

Points from the study as a whole: Once treatment began, public clonotypes, which were uncommon, contracted or stayed stable.

Germline CDR1 and CDR2: SGHRS and YFSETQ. V shed 1 base, J shed 3 bases, and the junction held 4 bases outside the gene matches. The CDR3 length is 15 residues. The protocol was immunoSEQ multiplex PCR, while the TCRdb copy is restricted to in-frame clones and leaves out a portion. The table shows 35,000 to 55,000 clones, with 60% to 75% occurring only once. A remark on this clone: Its antigen is unidentified.

V is TRBV5-1 and J is TRBJ2-3; TRBD2 matches at 8 bases. This TCR was recovered from a human donor with chronic lymphocytic leukemia. The sequencing used PBMCs, collected after 12 months of ibrutinib treatment. CDR3 in DNA: TGCGCCAGCAGCTTGAGAGTAGCGGGGACAGATACGCAGTATTTT. Translated: CASSLRVAGTDTQYF.